The present T cell receptor (beta chain) was sequenced within a study of T cell responses to AZD1222 COVID-19 vaccine. Overall study findings and caveats: Compared with day 0, the breadth and depth of the Spike-specific TCR repertoire rose significantly after two doses of AZD1222. The peak T cell response came first, and repertoires were sampled only after it. Most donors were white British and more were female, and clonal diversity was possibly underestimated. At baseline, just a handful of AZD1222 recipients tested seropositive.

Only in-frame clones appear in the TCRdb table, and some are missing; sequencing was by immunoSEQ multiplex PCR. Of some 120,000 clones listed, roughly 87% are singletons. Germline V lookup: CDR1 SGHAT, CDR2 FQNNGV. The CDR3 spans 16 residues. V was clipped by 1 base and J by 6 bases; unmatched bases: 8. With regard to this clone: Antigen specificity is unknown.

The sample here was peripheral blood, taken on day 0 of AZD1222 vaccination. The rearrangement uses TRBV11-2 and TRBJ2-1, with 8 nucleotides matching TRBD2. The origin of this receptor is an adult in good health. CDR3 DNA sequence: TGTGCCAGCAGCTTAGCTTCGGGAGGGCCGGTCAATGAGCAGTTCTTC. Residues: CASSLASGGPVNEQFF.